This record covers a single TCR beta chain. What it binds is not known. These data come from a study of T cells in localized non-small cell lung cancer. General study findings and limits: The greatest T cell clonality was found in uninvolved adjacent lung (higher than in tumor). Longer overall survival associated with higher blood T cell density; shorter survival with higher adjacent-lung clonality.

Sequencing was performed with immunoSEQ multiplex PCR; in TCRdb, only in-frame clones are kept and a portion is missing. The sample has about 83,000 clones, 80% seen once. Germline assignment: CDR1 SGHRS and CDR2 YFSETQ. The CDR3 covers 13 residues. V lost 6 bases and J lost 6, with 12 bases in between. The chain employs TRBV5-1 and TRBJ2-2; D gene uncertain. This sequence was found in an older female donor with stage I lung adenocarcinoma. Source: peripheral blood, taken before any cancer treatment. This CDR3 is CASTGGTAGELFF. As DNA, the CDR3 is TGCGCCAGCACGGGCGGAACGGCCGGGGAGCTGTTTTTT.